This T cell receptor (beta chain) was sequenced during a study of blood T cells in healthy people across ages. Study overall: There was about one barcoded beta molecule captured by template switching per two T cells.

Trimming shortened V by 9 bases and J by 5 bases, and 16 bases separated the two germline ends. Germline CDR1 MNHEY, CDR2 SVGEGT. The CDR3 spans 13 residues. For the second PCR, which ran for about 7 to 11 cycles, a sample-barcoded 5' primer and a J-beta primer mix were used. TCRdb re-called the 5' RACE reads with MiXCR, one entry per CDR3 protein. Of 730,000 or so distinct CDR3 sequences listed, about 42% are singletons. Each individual donor underwent a draw of 8.5 to 10 milliliters of peripheral blood. Per sample, no less than 5.5 micrograms of total RNA were extracted. The receptor comes from a woman in her sixties or seventies in good health. Input material: blood. The chain uses TRBV6-2 or TRBV6-3 and TRBJ2-5; D is ambiguous. The CDR3 nucleotides are TGTGCCAGTACTCTGACTGGAAGCGAGACCCAGTACTTC. Translation gives CASTLTGSETQYF.